This T cell receptor beta chain was identified in a study of cytomegalovirus exposure and HLA in healthy donors. General study results and limits: Analysis was performed later, and it showed HLA-associated TCR beta chains to be more clonally expanded than equally common others. A prior analysis recorded that most TCR beta V segments were productive about 87% or about 30% of the time. Most CMV-associated TCR beta chains appeared HLA-restricted in a later analysis.

Use of 60 Vbeta and 13 Jbeta primers characterized the PCR. The table came from immunoSEQ multiplex PCR; TCRdb's copy has only in-frame clones and leaves some out. Here the sample spans 150,000 to 200,000 clones, roughly 87% being singletons. Comments on this clone: Its antigen is as yet unknown.

Trimming took off 2 bases at V and 5 bases at J, with 15 bases between the two ends. CDR3 length: 15 amino acids. CDR1 and CDR2 (germline): SGHTA, FQGNSA. What was sequenced was PBMCs. This sequence was found in a girl under 18 in good health and CMV-seropositive. The V call is TRBV7-2, the J call TRBJ1-2; D is undetermined. CDR3 DNA sequence: TGTGCCAGCAGCTTATCGGCGACAAGGCATTATGGCTACACCTTC. Translated, it gives CASSLSATRHYGYTF.